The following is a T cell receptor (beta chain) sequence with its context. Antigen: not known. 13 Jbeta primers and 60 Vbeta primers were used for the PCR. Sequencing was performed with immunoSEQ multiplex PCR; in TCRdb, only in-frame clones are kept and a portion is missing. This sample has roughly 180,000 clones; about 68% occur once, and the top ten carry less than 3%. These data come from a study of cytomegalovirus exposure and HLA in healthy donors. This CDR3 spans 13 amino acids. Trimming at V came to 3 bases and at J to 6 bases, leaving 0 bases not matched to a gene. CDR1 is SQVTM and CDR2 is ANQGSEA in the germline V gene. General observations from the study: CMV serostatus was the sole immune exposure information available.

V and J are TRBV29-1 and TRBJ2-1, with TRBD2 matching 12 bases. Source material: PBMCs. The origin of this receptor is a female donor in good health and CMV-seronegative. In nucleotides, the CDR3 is TGCAGCGTTGAGGGACTAGCGGGCAATGAGCAGTTCTTC. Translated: CSVEGLAGNEQFF.